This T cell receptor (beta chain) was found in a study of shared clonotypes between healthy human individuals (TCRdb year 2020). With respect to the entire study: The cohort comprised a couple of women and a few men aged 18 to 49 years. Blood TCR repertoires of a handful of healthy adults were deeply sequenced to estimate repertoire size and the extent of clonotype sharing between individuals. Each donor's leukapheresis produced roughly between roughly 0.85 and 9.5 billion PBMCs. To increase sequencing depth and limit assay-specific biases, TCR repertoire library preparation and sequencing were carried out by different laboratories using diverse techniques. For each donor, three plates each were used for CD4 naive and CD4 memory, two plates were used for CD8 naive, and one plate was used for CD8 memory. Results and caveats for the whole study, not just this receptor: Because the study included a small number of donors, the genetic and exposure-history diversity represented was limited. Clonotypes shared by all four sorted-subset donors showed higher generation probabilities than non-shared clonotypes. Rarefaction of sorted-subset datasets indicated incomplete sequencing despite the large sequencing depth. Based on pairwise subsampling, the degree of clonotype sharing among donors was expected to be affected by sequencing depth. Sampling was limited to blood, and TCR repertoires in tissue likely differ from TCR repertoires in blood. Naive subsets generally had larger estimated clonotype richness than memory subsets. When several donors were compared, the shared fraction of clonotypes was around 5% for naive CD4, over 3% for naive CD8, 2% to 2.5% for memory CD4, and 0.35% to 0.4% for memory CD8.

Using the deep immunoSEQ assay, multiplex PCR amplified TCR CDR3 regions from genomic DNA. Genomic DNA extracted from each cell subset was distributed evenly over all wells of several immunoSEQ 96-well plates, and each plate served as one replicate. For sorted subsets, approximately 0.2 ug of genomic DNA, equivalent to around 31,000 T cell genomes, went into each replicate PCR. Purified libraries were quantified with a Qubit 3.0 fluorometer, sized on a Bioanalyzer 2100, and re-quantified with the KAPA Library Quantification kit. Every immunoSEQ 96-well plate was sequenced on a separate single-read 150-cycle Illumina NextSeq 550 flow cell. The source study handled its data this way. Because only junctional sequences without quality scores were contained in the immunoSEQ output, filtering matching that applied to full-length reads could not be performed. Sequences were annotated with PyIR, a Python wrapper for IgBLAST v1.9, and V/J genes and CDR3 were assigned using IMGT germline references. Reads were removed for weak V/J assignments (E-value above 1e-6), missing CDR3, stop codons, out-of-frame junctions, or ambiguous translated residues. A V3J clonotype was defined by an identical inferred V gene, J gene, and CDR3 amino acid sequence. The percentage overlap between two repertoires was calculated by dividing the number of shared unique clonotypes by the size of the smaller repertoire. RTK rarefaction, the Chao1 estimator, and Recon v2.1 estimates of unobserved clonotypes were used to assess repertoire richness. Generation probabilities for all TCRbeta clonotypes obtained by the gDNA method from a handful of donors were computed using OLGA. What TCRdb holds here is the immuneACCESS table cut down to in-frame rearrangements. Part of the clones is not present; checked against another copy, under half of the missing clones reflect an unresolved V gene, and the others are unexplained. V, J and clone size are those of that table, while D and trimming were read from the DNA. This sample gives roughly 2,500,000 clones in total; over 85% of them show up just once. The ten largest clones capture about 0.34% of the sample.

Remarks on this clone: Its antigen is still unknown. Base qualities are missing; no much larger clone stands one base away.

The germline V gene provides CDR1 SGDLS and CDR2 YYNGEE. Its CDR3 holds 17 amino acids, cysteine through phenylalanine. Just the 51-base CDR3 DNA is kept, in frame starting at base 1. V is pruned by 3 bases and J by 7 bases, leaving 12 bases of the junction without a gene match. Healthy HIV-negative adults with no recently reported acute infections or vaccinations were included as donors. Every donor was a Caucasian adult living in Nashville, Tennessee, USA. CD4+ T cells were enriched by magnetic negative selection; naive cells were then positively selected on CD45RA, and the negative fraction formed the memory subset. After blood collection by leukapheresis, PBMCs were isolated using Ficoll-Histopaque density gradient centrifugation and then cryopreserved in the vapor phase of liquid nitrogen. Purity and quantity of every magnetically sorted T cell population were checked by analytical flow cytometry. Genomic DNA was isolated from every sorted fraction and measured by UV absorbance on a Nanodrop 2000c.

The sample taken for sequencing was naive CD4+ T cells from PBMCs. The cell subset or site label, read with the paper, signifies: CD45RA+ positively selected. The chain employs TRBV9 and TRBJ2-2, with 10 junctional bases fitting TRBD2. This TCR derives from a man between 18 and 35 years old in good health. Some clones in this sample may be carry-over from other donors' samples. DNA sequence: TGTGCCAGCAGCGCCTCCGGGACTAGCGCCCGGCACGGGGAGCTGTTTTTT. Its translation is CASSASGTSARHGELFF.